The 32 T cell receptor beta chains presented below share a single source sample, sequenced in a study of blood T cell repertoires in COVID-19 (dated by TCRdb to about 2020). The library relied on the immunoSEQ multiplex PCR assay. As stored in TCRdb, this immuneACCESS dataset retains in-frame rearrangements with V and J assigned. A fraction of the clones does not appear; measured against another copy, unresolved V genes explain less than half of the discrepancy, and the remainder lacks a known reason. For this sample the table gives some 45,000 clones, of which more than 65% were detected only once. 23% of the sample comes from the top ten. The specimen was peripheral blood. The source is an older woman with acute or convalescent COVID-19.

The chain carries TRBV6-5 and TRBJ2-3; 8 nucleotides line up with TRBD1. Germline lookup yields CDR1 MNHEY and CDR2 SVGAGI. The V gene end was trimmed by 6 bases and the J gene end by 6 bases; junction bases not matched to a gene: 11. CDR3 length: 15 amino acids. CDR3 DNA: TGTGCCAGCAGCTCCGAGGACAGGGCCAGTGATACGCAGTATTTT. Protein: CASSSEDRASDTQYF.

V gene TRBV11-3 combines with J gene TRBJ2-2; tentatively, D is TRBD2 (6 bases). This CDR3 is built from 17 residues. Trimming pared 0 bases from V and 3 bases from J, leaving 14 bases between. Germline CDR1 SGHNT, CDR2 YENEEA. CDR3 nucleotides: TGTGCCAGCAGCTTAGAAGGTATTAGCGGCGACACCGGGGAGCTGTTTTTT. It specifies CASSLEGISGDTGELFF.

The chain employs TRBV30 and TRBJ1-1, with D perhaps TRBD1 (5 bases). Germline V gene data show CDR1 as GTSNPN and CDR2 as SVGIG (reference sequence). The CDR3 is 15 residues long. The V end lost 4 bases, the J end lost 0 bases, and 15 bases lay between the germline ends. DNA for the CDR3: TGTGCCTGGAACCCCGGGGGTCACCTGAACACTGAAGCTTTCTTT. Protein product: CAWNPGGHLNTEAFF.

The chain uses TRBV9 and TRBJ1-2; D is perhaps TRBD1 (5 bases). The CDR3 is made up of 14 amino acids. V dropped 0 bases and J dropped 8 bases, with 14 bases sitting between them. Germline assignment: CDR1 SGDLS and CDR2 YYNGEE. CDR3 loop: CASSVEVQGGGYTF. CDR3 in DNA: TGTGCCAGCAGCGTAGAGGTGCAGGGAGGAGGCTACACCTTC.

The V and J genes are TRBV5-1 and TRBJ2-7; D is possibly TRBD1 (5 bases). This CDR3 has 14 amino acids. V lost 2 bases, J lost 1 base, and 10 bases lay in between. Looked up from germline, CDR1 is SGHRS and CDR2 is YFSETQ. The CDR3: CASSLYQGSYEQYF. In nucleotides, the CDR3 is TGCGCCAGCAGCTTATATCAGGGATCCTACGAGCAGTACTTC.

This rearrangement joins TRBV2 to TRBJ2-7, with D possibly matching TRBD2 (7 bases). Germline loops: CDR1 SNHLY, CDR2 FYNNEI. V shed 10 bases and J shed 2 bases, with 24 bases lying between them. The CDR3 loop spans 16 amino acids. CDR3 protein: CATTPFGRGPTYEQYF. The CDR3, as DNA: TGTGCCACCACCCCCTTCGGGCGGGGGCCAACCTACGAGCAGTACTTC.

The chain joins TRBV2 to TRBJ2-7; TRBD2 agrees at 11 bases. Per the germline V gene, CDR1 is SNHLY and CDR2 is FYNNEI. This CDR3 spans 13 amino acids. Trimming cost V 7 bases and J 7 bases; bases outside gene matches: 6. As DNA, the CDR3 is TGTGCCAGCATGGTAGCGGGGGGGCGTGAGCAGTACTTC. Amino acid sequence: CASMVAGGREQYF.

This chain joins TRBV7-8 and TRBJ2-1; possible D gene TRBD2, 5 bases. Germline V gene sequence: CDR1 SGHVS, CDR2 FQNEAQ. This CDR3 is built from 16 residues. Trimming cost V 7 bases and J 0 bases, with 16 bases left between them. The CDR3 is CASIQGAGYSYNEQFF. In DNA form, the CDR3 reads TGTGCCAGCATCCAAGGTGCGGGCTACTCCTACAATGAGCAGTTCTTC.

The chain employs TRBV2 and TRBJ1-1; D might be TRBD1 (6 bases). Trimming removed 4 bases from V and 0 bases from J, with 9 bases in between. Germline CDR1 SNHLY, CDR2 FYNNEI. The CDR3 spans 14 residues. CDR3 DNA: TGTGCCAGCAGTGGTTCAGGGGTGAACACTGAAGCTTTCTTT. Translating gives CASSGSGVNTEAFF.

The chain employs TRBV4-1 and TRBJ2-5, with TRBD2 identical over 10 bases. Germline V lookup: CDR1 MGHRA, CDR2 YSYEKL. With V trimmed by 5 bases and J by 3 bases, 3 bases remained unmatched. The CDR3 has 14 residues. CDR3 sequence reads: CASSSGLAEETQYF. CDR3 DNA sequence: TGCGCCAGCAGCTCCGGACTAGCGGAAGAGACCCAGTACTTC.

Remarks on this clone: Other DNA variants within this sample encode the same CDR3. V is TRBV9 and J is TRBJ1-2; maybe TRBD1 (5 bases). Trimming stripped 0 bases from V and 3 bases from J, with 12 bases between. The CDR3 totals 15 residues. Per germline, CDR1 SGDLS and CDR2 YYNGEE. CDR3 in amino acids: CASSVAPGGDYGYTF. DNA for the CDR3: TGTGCCAGCAGCGTAGCGCCGGGAGGGGACTATGGCTACACCTTC.

The rearrangement links TRBV7-9 to TRBJ1-4; weak D call: TRBD1 (5 bases). The length of the CDR3 is 15 residues. The ends were cut back, 5 bases at V and 7 bases at J, with 17 bases in the middle. Germline CDR1 SEHNR, CDR2 FQNEAQ (reference sequence). The CDR3 protein is CASSGDRPRGEKLFF. The CDR3 bases are TGTGCCAGCAGCGGAGACAGACCACGAGGTGAAAAACTGTTTTTT.

This clone occurred once. This chain links TRBV9 with TRBJ1-1; D remains unclear. Germline assignment: CDR1 SGDLS and CDR2 YYNGEE. The ends were cut back, 4 bases at V and 3 bases at J, with 10 bases in the middle. This CDR3 spans 13 amino acids. The CDR3 here is CASSPPEDTEAFF. Here the CDR3 DNA reads TGTGCCAGCAGCCCACCCGAGGACACTGAAGCTTTCTTT.

In regard to this clone: The DNA is omitted, as the CDR3 cannot be located on it reliably, and the CDR3 follows TCRdb's listing. This chain uses TRBV11-2 with TRBJ2-1; the table's D call of TRBD1 was not tested on the DNA. CDR1 SGHAT and CDR2 FQNNGV come from the germline V gene. The CDR3 is 16 residues long, ends included. The CDR3 spells CASSLDFGQGAPVGFF.

The chain employs TRBV29-1 and TRBJ2-3; 7 bases line up with TRBD1. CDR3 length: 14 amino acids. CDR1 is SQVTM and CDR2 is ANQGSEA in the germline V gene. V dropped 3 bases and J dropped 0; count of bases not matched to a gene: 3. The CDR3 region is CSVDIQGSTDTQYF. The CDR3 bases are TGCAGCGTTGACATACAGGGGAGCACAGATACGCAGTATTTT.

The chain recombines TRBV4-2 with TRBJ1-1; 8 nucleotides align to TRBD1. CDR3 length: 17 residues. The junction had 14 bases not matched to a gene; V was cut back by 4 bases and J by 4 bases. The V gene's germline CDR1 is LGHNA and CDR2 YNFKEQ. Written as DNA, the CDR3 is TGTGCCAGCAGCCCGTCCCGGGACAGGTCCCGGAGCACTGAAGCTTTCTTT. This gives the protein CASSPSRDRSRSTEAFF.

V and J are TRBV7-2 and TRBJ1-1; D is ambiguous. From germline, CDR1 is SGHTA and CDR2 FQGNSA. V was pared by 6 bases and J by 4 bases, with 12 bases between. The CDR3 consists of 13 residues. The CDR3 here is CASRRSGVTEAFF. The DNA of the CDR3 is TGTGCCAGCAGGCGTTCAGGTGTCACTGAAGCTTTCTTT.

V and J are TRBV7-2 and TRBJ2-2; no clear D. CDR1 SGHTA and CDR2 FQGNSA come from the germline V gene. Trimming pared 0 bases from V and 7 bases from J, leaving 15 bases between. This CDR3 has 16 residues. The CDR3, as DNA: TGTGCCAGCAGCTTAGCTGGGCTTCCCTTAGGCGGGGAGCTGTTTTTT. It translates to CASSLAGLPLGGELFF.

This rearrangement joins TRBV7-2 to TRBJ2-2; TRBD2 matches 7 bases. V was pared by 0 bases and J by 3 bases, with 1 base of the junction left unmatched. The CDR3 runs to 15 residues. From germline, CDR1 is SGHTA and CDR2 FQGNSA. Written as DNA, the CDR3 is TGTGCCAGCAGCTTAGCGGGGGGGGACACCGGGGAGCTGTTTTTT. This gives the protein CASSLAGGDTGELFF.

The chain is built from TRBV5-1 and TRBJ2-1; tentative D call: TRBD2 (6 bases). The CDR3 has 11 amino acids. Germline CDR1 is SGHRS and CDR2 is YFSETQ. V gave up 5 bases and J gave up 7 bases, with 7 bases separating them. The CDR3 nucleotides are TGCGCCAGCAGTCGGGGGAATGAGCAGTTCTTC. Protein: CASSRGNEQFF.

The rearrangement joins TRBV3-1 (or the pseudogene TRBV3-2) to TRBJ2-5, with 14 nucleotides matching TRBD2. This CDR3 region has 16 residues. CDR1 LGHDT and CDR2 YNNKEL come from the germline V gene (reference sequence). V gave up 4 bases and J gave up 5 bases; unmatched junction bases: 6. CDR3 region: CASSPRTSGGSETQYF. Here the CDR3 DNA reads TGTGCCAGCAGCCCGCGGACTAGCGGGGGGAGTGAGACCCAGTACTTC.

The chain combines TRBV12-3 or TRBV12-4 with TRBJ1-2, with TRBD1 matching 7 bases. Trimming removed 6 bases from V and 8 bases from J; junction bases left unmatched: 6. CDR3 length equals 12 residues. CDR3 sequence reads: CASSDREEGYTF. The CDR3 DNA reads TGTGCCAGCAGCGACAGGGAGGAGGGCTACACCTTC.

This clone was recorded a few times. The V call is TRBV18, the J call TRBJ1-2, with D maybe TRBD1 (6 bases). Trimming left V 4 bases short and J 2 bases short, with 11 bases between. The CDR3 consists of 14 residues. The germline V gene encodes CDR1 KGHSH and CDR2 LQKENI. The CDR3 here is CASSRGGQNYGYTF. The CDR3 nucleotides read TGTGCCAGCTCACGCGGGGGCCAGAACTATGGCTACACCTTC. The full variable domain, rest sourced from reference TRBV18 and TRBJ1-2, is NAGVMQNPRHLVRRRGQEARLRCSPMKGHSHVYWYRQLPEEGLKFMVYLQKENIIDESGMPKERFSAEFPKEGPSILRIQQVVRGDSAAYFCASSRGGQNYGYTFGSGTRLTVV.

Written as DNA, the CDR3 is TGCGCCAGCAGCCTAGGGGGCTGGAACGAGCAGTACTTC. Residues: CASSLGGWNEQYF. The chain has TRBV4-1 and TRBJ2-7, with 7 bases fitting TRBD1. The CDR3 sequence is 13 residues long. The germline CDR1 and CDR2 sequences are MGHRA and YSYEKL. Trimming at V came to 4 bases and at J to 5 bases, leaving 5 bases not matched to a gene.

This clone was found a few times. The chain combines TRBV5-6 with TRBJ2-1; the match to TRBD1 covers 9 bases. The germline V gene has CDR1 SGHDT and CDR2 YYEEEE. V lost 4 bases, J lost 5 bases, and 13 bases stayed unmatched. The CDR3 loop spans 17 amino acids. CDR3 bases: TGTGCCAGCAGCCCGAGGGCGGGACAGGGTAGTGACAATGAGCAGTTCTTC. This gives the protein CASSPRAGQGSDNEQFF.

The genes are TRBV24-1 and TRBJ1-1, with D perhaps matching TRBD1 (6 bases). Germline values: CDR1 KGHDR, CDR2 SFDVKD. The CDR3 covers 12 residues. The V end lost 4 bases, the J end lost 8 bases, and 10 bases lay between the germline ends. The chain's CDR3 is CATSDSGTEAFF. Written as DNA, the CDR3 is TGTGCCACCAGTGACTCCGGGACAGAAGCTTTCTTT.

This rearrangement joins TRBV30 to TRBJ2-7; no clear D. CDR3 size: 12 residues. Germline V lookup: CDR1 GTSNPN, CDR2 SVGIG (reference sequence). V was trimmed by 0 bases and J by 6 bases, leaving 9 bases between them. CDR3 nucleotides: TGTGCCTGGAGTGTACGGCCTAGCGAGCAGTACTTC. This gives the protein CAWSVRPSEQYF.

A few counts support this clone. The V call is TRBV27, the J call TRBJ1-1; D perhaps matches TRBD1 (5 bases). The germline gives CDR1 MNHEY, CDR2 SMNVEV (reference sequence). The V end was cut by 10 bases, the J end by 0 bases, with 15 bases between. The CDR3 spans 14 residues. The CDR3 region is CATKIQGVNTEAFF. CDR3 coding DNA: TGTGCCACCAAAATCCAGGGCGTGAACACTGAAGCTTTCTTT.

The sample holds one count of this clone. The rearrangement uses TRBV27 and TRBJ2-6; 10 positions agree with TRBD1. J lost 2 bases, V lost 2 bases, and 3 bases had no gene match. Germline CDR1 is MNHEY and CDR2 is SMNVEV (reference sequence). This CDR3 comprises 17 residues. CDR3: CASSLGTGDPGANVLTF. CDR3 DNA: TGTGCCAGCAGTTTAGGGACAGGGGACCCTGGGGCCAACGTCCTGACTTTC.

The V and J genes are TRBV19 and TRBJ1-6; TRBD1 is a possible D gene (6 bases). Trimming removed 6 bases at V and 9 bases at J, with 15 bases between. The length of the CDR3 is 14 residues. The germline V gene has CDR1 LNHDA and CDR2 SQIVND (reference sequence). The CDR3 protein is CASRRGQGPSPLHF. In DNA form, the CDR3 reads TGTGCCAGTAGAAGGGGTCAGGGGCCTTCACCCCTCCACTTT.

This clone was found once. The V and J genes are TRBV30 and TRBJ1-1; TRBD1 is a possible D gene (5 bases). In germline, CDR1 is GTSNPN, CDR2 SVGIG (reference sequence). This CDR3 is 11 amino acids long. Trimming removed 3 bases at V and 6 bases at J, with 8 bases between. The CDR3 loop is CAWRDNSEAFF. CDR3 in DNA: TGTGCCTGGAGGGACAATTCTGAAGCTTTCTTT.

The chain links TRBV19 to TRBJ1-4; D is possibly TRBD1 (6 bases). The germline CDR1 and CDR2 sequences are LNHDA and SQIVND (reference sequence). This CDR3 comprises 15 residues. Deletions cut 5 bases from V and 8 bases from J, with 18 bases between. CDR3 nucleotides: TGTGCCAGTAGTCCGAACAGGGCCCGAGACGAAAAACTGTTTTTT. This encodes CASSPNRARDEKLFF.